This entry is about one TCR beta chain. Study processing details: Amplification with reference gene primers provided the estimates of nucleated cell counts. Sequencing used immunoSEQ multiplex PCR; TCRdb keeps in-frame clones, though not all of them. That table supplies the V and J calls and clone size; D and trimming were determined from the DNA. Altogether about 62,000 clones are present, roughly 88% being singletons, with the ten largest covering 1.2%. The data originate from a study of blood T cell repertoires in COVID-19. Study summary: Spain, Italy and the United States supplied samples that represented acute and convalescent COVID-19. In each case, the material was cDNA or gDNA derived from T cells, B-cell-depleted T cells, or PBMCs.

The CDR3 spans 12 residues. Germline V lookup: CDR1 KGHDR, CDR2 SFDVKD. The V and J ends lost 5 bases and 5 bases respectively, with 8 bases between them. This TCR was recovered from a woman aged 60-70 years with acute or convalescent COVID-19. The sample taken for sequencing was peripheral blood. The rearrangement joins TRBV24-1 to TRBJ1-1; D call uncertain. The CDR3 loop is CATSAGRTEAFF. As DNA, the CDR3 is TGTGCCACCAGTGCCGGGAGGACTGAAGCTTTCTTT.